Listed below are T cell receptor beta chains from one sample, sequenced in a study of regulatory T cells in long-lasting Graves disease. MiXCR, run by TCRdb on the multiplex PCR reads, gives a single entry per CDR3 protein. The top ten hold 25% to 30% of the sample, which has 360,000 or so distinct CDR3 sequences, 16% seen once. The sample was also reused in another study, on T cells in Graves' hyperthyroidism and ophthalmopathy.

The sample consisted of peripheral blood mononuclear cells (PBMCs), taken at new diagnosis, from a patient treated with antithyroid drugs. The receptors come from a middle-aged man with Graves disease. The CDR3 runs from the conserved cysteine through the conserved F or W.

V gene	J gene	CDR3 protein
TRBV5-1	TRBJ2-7	CASSGGGSPYEQYF
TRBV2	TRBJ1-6	CASSDVFTPLHF
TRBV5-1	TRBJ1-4	CASSLASGTGIEKLFF
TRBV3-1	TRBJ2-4	CASSQPGLAKNIQYF
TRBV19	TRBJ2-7	CASSRTDIPYEQYF
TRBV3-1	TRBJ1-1	CASSHTTGSTEAFF
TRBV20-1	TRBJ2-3	CSVRELTDTQYF
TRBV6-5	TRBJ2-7	CASSYWRQGSYEQYF
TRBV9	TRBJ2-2	CASSVSAGELFF
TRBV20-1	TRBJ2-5	CSAGTGTGKETQYF
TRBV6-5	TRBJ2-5	CASSLGLAVEETQYF
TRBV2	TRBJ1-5	CASRGLNQPQHF
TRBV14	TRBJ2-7	CASSQGSGTLLYEQYF
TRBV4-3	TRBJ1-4	CASSWSRRSADEKLFF
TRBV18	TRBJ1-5	CASSRTVNSNQPQHF
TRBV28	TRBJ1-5	CASSNAGEGGQPQHF
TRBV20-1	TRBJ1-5	CSARRHRRSNQPQHF
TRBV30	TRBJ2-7	CASMGPMGSEQYF
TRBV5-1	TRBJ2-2	CTSSRVRGANTGELFF
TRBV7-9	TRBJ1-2	CASSLETGGAYYGYTF
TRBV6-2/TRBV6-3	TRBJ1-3	CASSFDGGYSGNTIYF
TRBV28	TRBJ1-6	CASSPRGGANSPLHF
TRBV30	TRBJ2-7	CAWRKTKGLAGSYEQYF
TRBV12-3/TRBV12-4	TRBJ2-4	CASSDSLAKNIQYF
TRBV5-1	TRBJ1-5	CASSLFPNQPQHF
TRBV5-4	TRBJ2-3	CASSLGPGLAGDTQYF
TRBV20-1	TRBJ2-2	CSAQTSGVTGELFF
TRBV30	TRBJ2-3	CAWSVWSSFTDTQYF
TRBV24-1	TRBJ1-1	CATSDADRAGEAFF